The 11 T cell receptor beta chains below come from one sample, sequenced in a study of CD8+CD57+ T cells in acquired aplastic anemia. Previously, flow cytometry had revealed CD8+CD57+ cell expansion in the patients chosen for sequencing. TCR beta VDJ combinations and CDR3 sequences were profiled from genomic DNA. TCRdb re-called the reads with MiXCR, one entry per CDR3 protein. Here the sample spans about 120,000 distinct CDR3 sequences, approximately 36% being singletons. Sequencing was carried out using sorted CD4+, CD8+, or CD8+CD57+ T cells (not recorded which) from PBMCs. The receptors were gathered from a human donor with aplastic anemia.

This clonotype was detected once. The chain couples TRBV5-4 to TRBJ2-3; TRBD2 matches 9 bases. With V trimmed by 1 base and J by 2 bases, 5 bases remained unmatched. CDR3 length: 16 residues. Germline assignment: CDR1 SGHNT and CDR2 YYREEE (reference sequence). The CDR3 loop reads CASSLMAGGITDTQYF. For the CDR3, the DNA is TGTGCCAGCAGCTTGATGGCGGGGGGGATCACAGATACGCAGTATTTT.

The table lists this clonotype with a few counts. The rearrangement joins TRBV6-2 or TRBV6-3 to TRBJ1-1; 9 bases are a match to TRBD1. The CDR3 totals 14 residues. The J segment lost 11 bases and the V segment lost 5 bases, leaving 12 bases of the junction unmatched. The germline gives CDR1 MNHEY, CDR2 SVGEGT. CDR3 nucleotides: TGTGCCAGCAGTCACCCCGGAGGGACAGGGAGCGCTTTCTTT. Protein product: CASSHPGGTGSAFF.

This clonotype occurred many times. J is TRBJ1-2 and V is TRBV5-1; 9 bases agree with TRBD1. Unmatched junction bases numbered 6, after V lost 0 bases and J lost 6 bases. Germline V gene lookup returns CDR1 SGHRS and CDR2 YFSETQ. CDR3 length: 15 amino acids. The DNA for the CDR3 is TGCGCCAGCAGCTTGGAGACAGGGGGAAGGAATGGCTACACCTTC. It specifies CASSLETGGRNGYTF.

V usage is TRBV25-1 and J usage is TRBJ1-6, with 9 bases fitting TRBD1. Germline V gives CDR1 MGHDK, CDR2 SYGVNS. This CDR3 region has 19 residues. With V trimmed by 0 bases and J by 4 bases, 10 bases remained unmatched. CDR3 coding DNA: TGTGCCAGCAGTGAATATCCGGAACAGGGGGCGGATTATAATTCACCCCTCCACTTT. Translating gives CASSEYPEQGADYNSPLHF.

This clonotype was seen repeatedly, ten times or more. The genes are TRBV5-5 and TRBJ1-1; no definite D call. Germline assignment: CDR1 SGHKS and CDR2 YYEKEE (reference sequence). V was pared by 3 bases and J by 1 base, with 13 bases between. The CDR3 spans 15 residues. CDR3 coding DNA: TGTGCCAGCAGCTGGGCCGCCGGCCAGAACACTGAAGCTTTCTTT. Its protein product is CASSWAAGQNTEAFF. Looking up the rest from reference TRBV5-5 and TRBJ1-1 gives the full variable domain: DAGVTQSPTHLIKTRGQQVTLRCSPISGHKSVSWYQQVLGQGPQFIFQYYEKEERGRGNFPDRFSARQFPNYSSELNVNALLLGDSALYLCASSWAAGQNTEAFFGQGTRLTVV.

This clonotype was seen a few times. A much larger clone lies one base from this, so it may be a read error. The chain employs TRBV20-1 and TRBJ1-1; D possibly corresponds to TRBD1 (5 bases). V lost 6 bases and J 6 bases, leaving 8 bases between the germline ends. The CDR3 has 10 residues. The germline V gene has CDR1 DFQATT and CDR2 SNEGSKA (reference sequence). The CDR3 DNA is TGCAGTGCCGTGGGGGCTGAAGCTTTCTTT. The encoded protein is CSAVGAEAFF.

This clonotype was picked up a small number of times. The chain recombines TRBV29-1 with TRBJ1-1, with D uncertain. The CDR3 runs to 10 residues. The ends were cut back, 4 bases at V and 5 bases at J, with 5 bases in the middle. CDR1 is SQVTM and CDR2 is ANQGSEA in the germline V gene. The CDR3 DNA sequence: TGCAGCGTTGTACGGACTGAAGCTTTCTTT. Its protein product is CSVVRTEAFF.

This clonotype appeared many times. The chain recombines TRBV10-3 with TRBJ2-2; D remains ambiguous. CDR1 and CDR2 from the germline V gene are ENHRY and SYGVKD. The length of the CDR3 is 15 residues. V was trimmed by 7 bases and J by 0 bases, leaving 12 bases between them. CDR3 loop: CAINPSPSNTGELFF. CDR3 nucleotide sequence: TGTGCCATCAATCCCAGCCCGTCGAACACCGGGGAGCTGTTTTTT.

There are many counts of this clonotype. The chain couples TRBV5-1 to TRBJ2-7; 10 bases align to TRBD1. J lost 0 bases, V lost 6 bases, and 12 bases had no gene match. CDR1 is SGHRS and CDR2 is YFSETQ in the germline V gene. The CDR3 contains 17 residues. CDR3 in amino acids: CASTRDRGHQYSYEQYF. The CDR3 nucleotides read TGCGCCAGCACCAGGGACAGGGGCCACCAATACTCCTACGAGCAGTACTTC.

This clonotype was seen many times. The V and J genes are TRBV20-1 and TRBJ1-6; D not resolved. The germline gives CDR1 DFQATT, CDR2 SNEGSKA (reference sequence). Trimming pared 5 bases from V and 7 bases from J, leaving 15 bases between. This CDR3 is built from 14 residues. The CDR3: CSAEREYGNSPLHF. CDR3 DNA: TGCAGTGCTGAAAGGGAGTACGGGAATTCACCCCTCCACTTT.

The chain joins TRBV29-1 to TRBJ2-7; D call uncertain. Germline values: CDR1 SQVTM, CDR2 ANQGSEA. The CDR3 is 11 residues long. V gave up 4 bases and J gave up 1 base, with 5 bases separating them. CDR3 bases: TGCAGCGTTGTGGTTTCCTACGAGCAGTACTTC. It yields the protein CSVVVSYEQYF.